The 17 T cell receptor beta chains below all came from one sample that was sequenced in a study of shared clonotypes between healthy human individuals. Using immunoSEQ multiplex PCR, the repertoire was profiled, and TCRdb retains in-frame clones only, with some absent. Of over a million clones in the sample, approximately 68% are singletons; the top ten hold over 1.3%. The sample was memory CD4+ T cells sorted from blood. As for subset: CD45RA-negative fraction. The receptors come from a man aged 18 to 29 in good health.

The chain combines TRBV11-3 with TRBJ1-2, with TRBD1 identical over 7 bases. This CDR3 spans 14 amino acids. V shed 4 bases, J shed 8 bases, and the junction held 10 bases outside the gene matches. Germline values: CDR1 SGHNT, CDR2 YENEEA. CDR3 in amino acids: CASSSPGQFWGYTF. DNA of the CDR3: TGTGCCAGCAGCTCTCCGGGACAGTTCTGGGGCTACACCTTC.

The rearrangement uses TRBV5-6 and TRBJ2-3, with D perhaps matching TRBD1 or TRBD2 (6 bases each). Germline V gives CDR1 SGHDT, CDR2 YYEEEE. The CDR3 covers 16 residues. Trimming shortened V by 1 base and J by 0 bases, and 12 bases separated the two germline ends. DNA of the CDR3: TGTGCCAGCAGCTTGTATGCCGGGGGCAGCACAGATACGCAGTATTTT. Its translation: CASSLYAGGSTDTQYF.

V usage is TRBV5-4 and J usage is TRBJ1-1; D is possibly TRBD1 (5 bases). Trimming shortened V by 3 bases and J by 6 bases, and 18 bases separated the two germline ends. This CDR3 comprises 15 residues. CDR1 is SGHNT and CDR2 is YYREEE in the germline V gene (reference sequence). CDR3 nucleotides: TGTGCCAGCAGCTCGCTCAGGGCGCCACTCGCTGAAGCTTTCTTT. Encoded protein: CASSSLRAPLAEAFF.

The chain combines TRBV27 with TRBJ1-2; TRBD1 agrees at 7 bases. After removal of 2 bases from V and 8 bases from J, the junction contained 8 bases not matched to a gene. Germline values: CDR1 MNHEY, CDR2 SMNVEV (reference sequence). The CDR3 covers 14 residues. The CDR3 DNA follows: TGTGCCAGCAGTTTAGTGGGACAGAATATGGGCTACACCTTC. Translated: CASSLVGQNMGYTF.

Details on this clone: One end of the junction varies from germline; a read error may be responsible. The chain links TRBV6-6 to TRBJ2-7, with 9 positions matching TRBD1. CDR1 and CDR2 (germline): MNHNY, SVGAGI (reference sequence). There are 14 residues in the CDR3. The CDR3 nucleotides read TGTGCCAGCAGTTACCCCGCCGGGACAGGGTCCGTTGAGTTC. Amino acid sequence: CASSYPAGTGSVEF.

This chain uses TRBV6-1 with TRBJ2-7; TRBD1 matches 8 bases. Germline V gives CDR1 MNHNS, CDR2 SASEGT. CDR3 length equals 15 residues. V lost 6 bases and J lost 0; bases outside the gene matches: 7. The CDR3 bases are TGTGCCAGCAGCGTAGGGACAGGACACTCCTACGAGCAGTACTTC. As protein: CASSVGTGHSYEQYF.

Ten or more counts support this clone. V is TRBV25-1 and J is TRBJ2-5; D is perhaps TRBD2 (6 bases). This CDR3 contains 16 residues. The germline CDR1 and CDR2 sequences are MGHDK and SYGVNS. Deletions cut 5 bases from V and 3 bases from J, with 19 bases between. CDR3 loop: CASSPQLNLAKETQYF. The CDR3 nucleotides read TGTGCCAGCAGTCCACAATTGAACCTAGCGAAAGAGACCCAGTACTTC.

The rearrangement links TRBV18 to TRBJ1-1; 8 bases are a match to TRBD1. Per germline, CDR1 KGHSH and CDR2 LQKENI. After removal of 7 bases from V and 4 bases from J, the junction contained 5 bases not matched to a gene. The CDR3 length is 13 residues. CDR3 DNA: TGTGCCAGCTGCGGACAGGGTTGCACTGAAGCTTTCTTT. Its protein product is CASCGQGCTEAFF.

CDR3 amino acids: CASSLRTGNGETQYF. Written as DNA, the CDR3 is TGCGCCAGCAGCCTGAGGACAGGGAATGGGGAGACCCAGTACTTC. This chain joins TRBV4-1 and TRBJ2-5; 8 bases line up with TRBD1. In germline, CDR1 is MGHRA, CDR2 YSYEKL. V trimming: 4 bases; J trimming: 5 bases; junction bases outside the gene matches: 9. This CDR3 is built from 15 residues.

The chain combines TRBV10-2 with TRBJ2-5; 15 bases are a match to TRBD2. The DNA end is more similar to TRBJ2-7, so the J call may be wrong. The length of the CDR3 is 16 residues. Germline V CDR1 and CDR2: WSHSY, SAAADI. CDR3 nucleotides: TGCGCCAGCAGGGAGGGACTAGCGGGAGGAGGCGGCGAGCAGTACTTC. The encoded protein is CASREGLAGGGGEQYF.

The rearrangement joins TRBV12-5 to TRBJ1-6, with D tentatively TRBD1 (5 bases). With 6 bases removed from V and 9 bases from J, the gap between germline ends came to 12 bases. The germline gives CDR1 LGHNT, CDR2 FRNRAP. The CDR3 contains 13 residues. The CDR3 DNA reads TGTGCTAGTGGGGGACGGCCCACTTCACCCCTCCACTTT. This gives the protein CASGGRPTSPLHF.

The chain carries TRBV6-6 and TRBJ1-5; 7 bases fit TRBD1. Germline values: CDR1 MNHNY, CDR2 SVGAGI (reference sequence). The CDR3 runs to 14 residues. Unmatched junction bases numbered 3, after V lost 3 bases and J lost 4 bases. CDR3: CASSYSGGNQPQHF. CDR3 nucleotide sequence: TGTGCCAGCAGTTATTCAGGGGGTAATCAGCCCCAGCATTTT.

The chain has TRBV10-3 and TRBJ2-7, with 7 bases fitting TRBD2. The CDR3 totals 12 residues. V dropped 10 bases and J dropped 6; count of bases not matched to a gene: 9. The V gene's germline CDR1 is ENHRY and CDR2 SYGVKD. In nucleotides, the CDR3 is TGTGCCACCCACCGGGGGGACTCCGAGCAGTACTTC. Protein product: CATHRGDSEQYF.

The V call is TRBV15, the J call TRBJ1-4; D call uncertain. Germline V gene lookup returns CDR1 LNHNV and CDR2 YYDKDF (reference sequence). V lost 0 bases to trimming and J lost 8 bases, with 7 bases between them. This CDR3 is 13 amino acids long. The CDR3 loop is CATSRDSKEKLFF. CDR3 nucleotides: TGTGCCACCAGCAGAGATTCGAAGGAAAAACTGTTTTTT. The entire variable domain, with the rest obtained from reference TRBV15 and TRBJ1-4, is as follows: DAMVIQNPRYQVTQFGKPVTLSCSQTLNHNVMYWYQQKSSQAPKLLFHYYDKDFNNEADTPDNFQSRRPNTSFCFLDIRSPGLGDTAMYLCATSRDSKEKLFFGSGTQLSVL.

The chain recombines TRBV5-1 with TRBJ2-3; 14 nucleotides agree with TRBD2. V shed 6 bases and J 1 base; nucleotides not matched to a gene: 7. Germline loops: CDR1 SGHRS, CDR2 YFSETQ. This CDR3 spans 17 amino acids. The CDR3 sequence: CASKGTSGRGGTDTQYF. The CDR3 nucleotides are TGCGCCAGCAAGGGGACTAGCGGGAGAGGGGGCACAGATACGCAGTATTTT.

The chain joins TRBV6-5 to TRBJ1-5; D gene ambiguous. With 6 bases removed from V and 3 bases from J, the gap between germline ends came to 15 bases. The CDR3 runs to 15 residues. The germline V gene encodes CDR1 MNHEY and CDR2 SVGAGI. This CDR3 reads CASSPYYSANQPQHF. The CDR3 nucleotides are TGTGCCAGCAGCCCATATTACTCGGCCAATCAGCCCCAGCATTTT.

This chain joins TRBV19 and TRBJ1-5; D gene unclear. The CDR3 sequence is 13 residues long. The germline gives CDR1 LNHDA, CDR2 SQIVND (reference sequence). V was cut by 7 bases and J by 2 bases, with 9 bases left in between. The CDR3 sequence is CASKENGNQPQHF. As DNA, the CDR3 is TGTGCCAGTAAGGAAAATGGCAATCAGCCCCAGCATTTT.